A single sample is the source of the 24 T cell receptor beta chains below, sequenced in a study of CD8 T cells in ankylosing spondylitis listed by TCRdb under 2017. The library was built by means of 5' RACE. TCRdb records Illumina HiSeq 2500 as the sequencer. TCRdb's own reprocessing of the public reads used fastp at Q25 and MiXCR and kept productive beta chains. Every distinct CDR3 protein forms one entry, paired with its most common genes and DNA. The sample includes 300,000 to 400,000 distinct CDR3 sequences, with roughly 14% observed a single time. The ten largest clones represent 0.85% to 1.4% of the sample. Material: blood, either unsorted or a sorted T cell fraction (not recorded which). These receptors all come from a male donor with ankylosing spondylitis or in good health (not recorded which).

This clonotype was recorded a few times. The chain's CDR3 is CASSSHGQGRHEQYF. The CDR3 DNA reads as TGTGCCAGCAGTTCTCACGGACAGGGGAGGCACGAGCAGTACTTC. The chain carries TRBV12-3 or TRBV12-4 and TRBJ2-7; the match to TRBD1 covers 9 bases. The CDR3 spans 15 residues. V lost 4 bases and J lost 5; bases outside the gene matches: 9.

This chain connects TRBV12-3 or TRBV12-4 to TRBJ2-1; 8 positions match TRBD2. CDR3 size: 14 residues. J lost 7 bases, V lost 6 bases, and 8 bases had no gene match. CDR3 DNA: TGTGCCAGCAGCAGACTAGCGTGGGGGAATGAGCAGTTCTTC. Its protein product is CASSRLAWGNEQFF.

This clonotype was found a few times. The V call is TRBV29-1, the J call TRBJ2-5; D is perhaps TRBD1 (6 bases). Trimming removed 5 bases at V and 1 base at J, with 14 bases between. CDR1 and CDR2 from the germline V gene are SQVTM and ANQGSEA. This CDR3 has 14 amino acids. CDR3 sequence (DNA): TGCAGCGTTTCGGACAGCGGCGTCCAAGAGACCCAGTACTTC. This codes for CSVSDSGVQETQYF.

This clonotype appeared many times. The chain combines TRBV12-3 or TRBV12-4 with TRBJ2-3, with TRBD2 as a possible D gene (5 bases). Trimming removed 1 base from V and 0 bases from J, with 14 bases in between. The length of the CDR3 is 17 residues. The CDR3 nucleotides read TGTGCCAGCAGTTTAGGGACTTCACTTCTTAGCACAGATACGCAGTATTTT. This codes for CASSLGTSLLSTDTQYF.

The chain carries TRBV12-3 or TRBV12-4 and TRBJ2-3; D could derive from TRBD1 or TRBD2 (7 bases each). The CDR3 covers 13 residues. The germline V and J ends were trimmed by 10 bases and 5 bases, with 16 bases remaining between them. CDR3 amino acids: CATTPGGVDTQYF. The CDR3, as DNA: TGTGCCACCACCCCAGGGGGGGTAGATACGCAGTATTTT.

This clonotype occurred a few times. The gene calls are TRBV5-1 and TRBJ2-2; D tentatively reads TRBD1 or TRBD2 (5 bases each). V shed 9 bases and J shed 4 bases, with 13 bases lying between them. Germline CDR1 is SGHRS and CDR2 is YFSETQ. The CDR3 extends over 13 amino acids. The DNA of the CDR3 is TGCGCCACCGCCGGGACCCTCACCGGGGAGCTGTTTTTT. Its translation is CATAGTLTGELFF.

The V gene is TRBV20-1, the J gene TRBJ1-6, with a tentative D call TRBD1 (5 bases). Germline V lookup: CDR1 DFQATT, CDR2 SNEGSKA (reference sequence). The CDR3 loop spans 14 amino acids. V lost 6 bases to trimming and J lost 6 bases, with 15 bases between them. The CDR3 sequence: CSAIPGAPNSPLHF. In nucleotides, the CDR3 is TGCAGTGCCATCCCCGGGGCGCCTAATTCACCCCTCCACTTT.

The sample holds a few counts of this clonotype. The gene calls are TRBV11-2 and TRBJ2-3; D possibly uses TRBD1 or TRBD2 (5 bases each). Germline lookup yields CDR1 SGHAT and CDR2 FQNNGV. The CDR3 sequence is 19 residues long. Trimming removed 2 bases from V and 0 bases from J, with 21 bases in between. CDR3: CASSLSAEGYGASTDTQYF. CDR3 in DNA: TGTGCCAGCAGCTTATCCGCAGAGGGTTACGGGGCGAGCACAGATACGCAGTATTTT.

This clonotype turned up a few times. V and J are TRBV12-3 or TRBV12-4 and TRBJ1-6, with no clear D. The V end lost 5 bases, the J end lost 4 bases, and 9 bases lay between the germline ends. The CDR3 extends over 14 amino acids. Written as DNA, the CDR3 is TGTGCCAGCAGTCTCAGCTTTTATAATTCACCCCTCCACTTT. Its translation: CASSLSFYNSPLHF.

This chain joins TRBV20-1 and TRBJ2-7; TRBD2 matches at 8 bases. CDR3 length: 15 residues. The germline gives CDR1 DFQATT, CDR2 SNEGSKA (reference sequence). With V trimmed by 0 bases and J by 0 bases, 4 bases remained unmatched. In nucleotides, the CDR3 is TGCAGTGCTAGAGATGGCGGGGGGTCCTCCTACGAGCAGTACTTC. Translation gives CSARDGGGSSYEQYF.

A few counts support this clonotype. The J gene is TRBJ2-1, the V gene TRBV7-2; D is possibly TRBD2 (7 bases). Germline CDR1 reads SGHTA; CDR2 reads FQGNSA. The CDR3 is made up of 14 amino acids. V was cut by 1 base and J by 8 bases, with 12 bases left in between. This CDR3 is CASSLESGGYEQFF. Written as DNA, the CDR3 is TGTGCCAGCAGCTTAGAGTCGGGGGGCTATGAGCAGTTCTTC.

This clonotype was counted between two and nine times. CDR3 coding DNA: TGTGCCAGCAGCCCGGGGCCGGCAGGGAACACCTACGAGCAGTACTTC. Protein: CASSPGPAGNTYEQYF. The chain recombines TRBV3-1 with TRBJ2-7; D may be TRBD1 or TRBD2 (5 bases each). The germline V and J ends were trimmed by 4 bases and 2 bases, with 18 bases remaining between them. The length of the CDR3 is 16 residues. Germline CDR1 and CDR2: LGHDT and YNNKEL (reference sequence).

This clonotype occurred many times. In DNA, the CDR3 is TGTGCCAGCAGCCCGGACAGGGAGCTGCCCCAGCATTTT. Its protein product is CASSPDRELPQHF. J is TRBJ1-5 and V is TRBV12-3 or TRBV12-4, with 8 positions matching TRBD1. Trimming took 6 bases from V and 9 from J; bases not matched to a gene: 7. The CDR3 length is 13 residues.

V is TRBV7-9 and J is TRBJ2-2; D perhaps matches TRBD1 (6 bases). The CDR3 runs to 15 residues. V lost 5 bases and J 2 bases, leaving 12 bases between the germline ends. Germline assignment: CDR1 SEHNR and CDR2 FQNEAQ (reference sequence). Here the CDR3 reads CASSPGQFNTGELFF. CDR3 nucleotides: TGTGCCAGCAGCCCCGGACAGTTCAACACCGGGGAGCTGTTTTTT.

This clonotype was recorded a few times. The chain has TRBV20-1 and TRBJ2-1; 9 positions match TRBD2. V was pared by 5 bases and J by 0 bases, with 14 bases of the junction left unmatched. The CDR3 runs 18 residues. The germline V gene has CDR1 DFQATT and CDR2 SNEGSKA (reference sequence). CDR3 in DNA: TGCAGTGCTTACGGCGGGACTAGCCGATCCTACTCCTACAATGAGCAGTTCTTC. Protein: CSAYGGTSRSYSYNEQFF.

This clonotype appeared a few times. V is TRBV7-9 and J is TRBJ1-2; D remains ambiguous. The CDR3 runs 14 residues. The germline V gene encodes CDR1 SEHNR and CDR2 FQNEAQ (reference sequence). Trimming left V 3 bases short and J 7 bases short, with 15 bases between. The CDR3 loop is CASSLMGGFGGYTF. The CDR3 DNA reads TGTGCCAGCAGCTTGATGGGCGGCTTTGGTGGCTACACCTTC.

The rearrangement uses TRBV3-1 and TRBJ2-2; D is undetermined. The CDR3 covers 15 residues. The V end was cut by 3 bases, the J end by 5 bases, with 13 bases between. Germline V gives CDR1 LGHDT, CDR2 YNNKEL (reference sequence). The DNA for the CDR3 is TGTGCCAGCAGCCATGTGGACCGTGAAACCGGGGAGCTGTTTTTT. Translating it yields CASSHVDRETGELFF.

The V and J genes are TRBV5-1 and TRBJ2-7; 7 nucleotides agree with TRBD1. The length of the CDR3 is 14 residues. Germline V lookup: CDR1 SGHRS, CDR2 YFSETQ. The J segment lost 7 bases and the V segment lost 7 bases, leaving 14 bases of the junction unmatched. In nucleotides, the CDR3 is TGCGCCAGCGCTGCTATGGGACAGCCCTCGGAGCAGTACTTC. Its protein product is CASAAMGQPSEQYF.

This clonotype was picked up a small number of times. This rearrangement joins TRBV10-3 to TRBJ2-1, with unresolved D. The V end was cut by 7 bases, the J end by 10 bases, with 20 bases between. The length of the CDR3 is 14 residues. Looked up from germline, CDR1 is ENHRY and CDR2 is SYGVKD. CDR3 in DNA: TGTGCCATCAATGAAGACACACTCGTTTTGGAGCAGTTCTTC. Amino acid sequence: CAINEDTLVLEQFF.

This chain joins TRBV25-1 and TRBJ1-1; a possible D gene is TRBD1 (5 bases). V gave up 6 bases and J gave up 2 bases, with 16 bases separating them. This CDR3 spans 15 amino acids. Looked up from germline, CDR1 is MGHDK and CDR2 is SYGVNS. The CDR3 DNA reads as TGTGCCAGCAGAGCCCATGGGGCAGGCAACACTGAAGCTTTCTTT. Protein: CASRAHGAGNTEAFF.

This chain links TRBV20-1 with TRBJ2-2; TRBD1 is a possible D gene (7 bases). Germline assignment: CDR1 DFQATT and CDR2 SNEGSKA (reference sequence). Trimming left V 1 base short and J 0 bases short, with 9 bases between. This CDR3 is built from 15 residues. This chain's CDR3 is CSARGGTANTGELFF. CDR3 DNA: TGCAGTGCTAGAGGCGGGACAGCGAACACCGGGGAGCTGTTTTTT.

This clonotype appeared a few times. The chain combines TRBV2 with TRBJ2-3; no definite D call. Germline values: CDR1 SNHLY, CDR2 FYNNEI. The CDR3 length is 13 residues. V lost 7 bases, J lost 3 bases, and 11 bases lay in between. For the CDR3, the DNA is TGTGCCAGCATTGGTATGAGGACAGATACGCAGTATTTT. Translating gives CASIGMRTDTQYF. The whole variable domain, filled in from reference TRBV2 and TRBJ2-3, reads EPEVTQTPSHQVTQMGQEVILRCVPISNHLYFYWYRQILGQKVEFLVSFYNNEISEKSEIFDDQFSVERPDGSNFTLKIRSTKLEDSAMYFCASIGMRTDTQYFGPGTRLTVL.

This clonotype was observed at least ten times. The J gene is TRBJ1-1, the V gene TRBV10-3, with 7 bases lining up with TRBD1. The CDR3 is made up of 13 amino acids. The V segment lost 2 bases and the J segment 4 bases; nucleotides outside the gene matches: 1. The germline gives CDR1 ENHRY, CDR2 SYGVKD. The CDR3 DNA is TGTGCCATCAGTGAGACAGGGGTCACTGAAGCTTTCTTT. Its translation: CAISETGVTEAFF.

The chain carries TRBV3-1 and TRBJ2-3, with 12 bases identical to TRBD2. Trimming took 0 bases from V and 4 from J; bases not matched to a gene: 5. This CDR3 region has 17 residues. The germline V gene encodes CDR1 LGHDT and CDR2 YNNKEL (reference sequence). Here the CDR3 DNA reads TGTGCCAGCAGCCAAGATTTTACTAGCGGGAGGTCAGATACGCAGTATTTT. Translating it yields CASSQDFTSGRSDTQYF.